The 21 T cell receptor beta chains below all came from one sample that was sequenced in a study of PD-1 blockade in classical Hodgkin lymphoma. The protocol was immunoSEQ multiplex PCR, while the TCRdb copy is restricted to in-frame clones and leaves out a portion. The sample carries around 41,000 clones, roughly 72% recorded once. Patients all relapsed after autologous stem cell transplantation, and there was variation in brentuximab vedotin exposure. This specimen consisted of peripheral blood mononuclear cells (PBMCs), obtained before the second cycle of nivolumab. The receptors were sampled from a human donor with classical Hodgkin lymphoma.

V usage is TRBV6-1 and J usage is TRBJ2-1; D gene unclear. CDR1 is MNHNS and CDR2 is SASEGT in the germline V gene. The CDR3 contains 10 residues. V gave up 6 bases and J gave up 3 bases, with 0 bases separating them. CDR3 bases: TGTGCCAGCAGCTACAATGAGCAGTTCTTC. Translating it yields CASSYNEQFF.

The genes are TRBV9 and TRBJ2-7; no definite D call. Germline loops: CDR1 SGDLS, CDR2 YYNGEE. V lost 4 bases and J lost 6, with 14 bases in between. The CDR3 is 13 amino acids. CDR3 protein: CASSPSWGGEQYF. The CDR3, as DNA: TGTGCCAGCAGCCCCAGCTGGGGTGGCGAGCAGTACTTC.

The chain is built from TRBV2 and TRBJ2-3, with 7 bases aligning to TRBD2. CDR1 and CDR2 (germline): SNHLY, FYNNEI. V lost 2 bases to trimming and J lost 1 base; unmatched junction nucleotides: 3. The CDR3 has 15 amino acids. The DNA for the CDR3 is TGTGCCAGCAGTGAATTAGGACTAGGCACAGATACGCAGTATTTT. Translation: CASSELGLGTDTQYF.

The chain is built from TRBV30 and TRBJ1-2; tentative D call: TRBD1 (5 bases). Trimming removed 0 bases at V and 2 bases at J, with 7 bases between. This CDR3 contains 13 residues. Germline CDR1 is GTSNPN and CDR2 is SVGIG (reference sequence). CDR3 amino acids: CAWSVRGNYGYTF. For the CDR3, the DNA is TGTGCCTGGAGTGTACGGGGGAACTATGGCTACACCTTC.

The rearrangement joins TRBV7-6 to TRBJ2-3, with TRBD1 matching 9 bases. Germline V gene data show CDR1 as SGHVS and CDR2 as FNYEAQ. Trimming at V came to 3 bases and at J to 4 bases, leaving 2 bases not matched to a gene. There are 14 residues in the CDR3. The CDR3 DNA sequence: TGTGCCAGCAGCTTCACAGGGGGCTCAGATACGCAGTATTTT. Amino acid sequence: CASSFTGGSDTQYF. The full variable domain, its missing parts supplied by reference TRBV7-6 and TRBJ2-3, is GAGVSQSPRYKVTKRGQDVALRCDPISGHVSLYWYRQALGQGPEFLTYFNYEAQQDKSGLPNDRFSAERPEGSISTLTIQRTEQRDSAMYRCASSFTGGSDTQYFGPGTRLTVL.

V is TRBV6-5 and J is TRBJ2-7, with D uncertain. The CDR3 runs 12 residues. V was pared by 2 bases and J by 4 bases, with 6 bases between. Looked up from germline, CDR1 is MNHEY and CDR2 is SVGAGI. This CDR3 is CASSYDRYEQYF. The CDR3 nucleotides read TGTGCCAGCAGTTACGATAGATACGAGCAGTACTTC.

The chain carries TRBV7-9 and TRBJ2-7; 11 bases fit TRBD2. V trimming: 4 bases; J trimming: 6 bases; junction bases outside the gene matches: 14. CDR1 is SEHNR and CDR2 is FQNEAQ in the germline V gene (reference sequence). This CDR3 contains 17 residues. The CDR3 nucleotides are TGTGCCAGCAGCTCCAATCCCATAGCGGGAGGGCCTCGCGAGCAGTACTTC. This codes for CASSSNPIAGGPREQYF.

Within the sample, this clone is medium-sized (0.01 to 0.1%). This rearrangement joins TRBV9 to TRBJ1-3, with D possibly being TRBD1 (6 bases). The CDR3 sequence is 16 residues long. Trimming left V 0 bases short and J 0 bases short, with 10 bases between. Germline-derived CDR1 and CDR2 are SGDLS and YYNGEE. The CDR3 nucleotides read TGTGCCAGCAGCGTAGTAGGAGGGGGCTCTGGAAACACCATATATTTT. This translates into CASSVVGGGSGNTIYF. The whole variable domain, filled in from reference TRBV9 and TRBJ1-3, reads DSGVTQTPKHLITATGQRVTLRCSPRSGDLSVYWYQQSLDQGLQFLIQYYNGEERAKGNILERFSAQQFPDLHSELNLSSLELGDSALYFCASSVVGGGSGNTIYFGEGSWLTVV.

V usage is TRBV7-9 and J usage is TRBJ2-7; TRBD2 is a possible D gene (5 bases). CDR1 is SEHNR and CDR2 is FQNEAQ in the germline V gene (reference sequence). V was cut by 8 bases and J by 3 bases, with 20 bases left in between. There are 15 residues in the CDR3. The CDR3 DNA sequence: TGTGCCAGCTCAAACGACGGGGAGAATTACTACGAGCAGTACTTC. This translates into CASSNDGENYYEQYF. Full variable domain (missing parts from reference TRBV7-9 and TRBJ2-7): DTGVSQNPRHKITKRGQNVTFRCDPISEHNRLYWYRQTLGQGPEFLTYFQNEAQLEKSRLLSDRFSAERPKGSFSTLEIQRTEQGDSAMYLCASSNDGENYYEQYFGPGTRLTVT.

This chain links TRBV5-6 with TRBJ1-2; D ambiguous. This CDR3 has 13 amino acids. Germline values: CDR1 SGHDT, CDR2 YYEEEE. V was shortened by 1 base and J by 7 bases, with 11 bases between the two germline ends. The DNA for the CDR3 is TGTGCCAGCAGCTTGAGCAACCTTGCTGGCTACACCTTC. This translates into CASSLSNLAGYTF.

The chain employs TRBV19 and TRBJ2-3; D remains unclear. The CDR3 has 16 amino acids. Germline V gene sequence: CDR1 LNHDA, CDR2 SQIVND (reference sequence). V lost 1 base, J lost 5 bases, and 16 bases lay in between. CDR3 residues: CASSIGLWPLRDTQYF. CDR3 nucleotide sequence: TGTGCCAGTAGTATAGGACTTTGGCCCTTAAGAGATACGCAGTATTTT.

The chain is built from TRBV28 and TRBJ2-6, with D unclear. CDR1 is MDHEN and CDR2 is SYDVKM in the germline V gene. The V gene lost 3 bases and the J gene lost 1 base, with 4 bases spanning the gap. The CDR3 runs to 14 residues. The DNA for the CDR3 is TGTGCCAGCAGTTTGGGATCTGGGGCCAACGTCCTGACTTTC. It yields the protein CASSLGSGANVLTF.

J is TRBJ1-1 and V is TRBV28; 8 positions match TRBD1. The germline gives CDR1 MDHEN, CDR2 SYDVKM. V was clipped by 5 bases and J by 0 bases; unmatched bases: 5. This CDR3 spans 15 amino acids. The CDR3 DNA reads TGTGCCAGCAGTCTAAGGACAGGGATGAACACTGAAGCTTTCTTT. Translating it yields CASSLRTGMNTEAFF.

The chain links TRBV4-3 to TRBJ1-3; D is ambiguous. The germline V gene has CDR1 LGHNA and CDR2 YSLEER. The CDR3 loop spans 13 amino acids. V shed 4 bases and J shed 2 bases, with 6 bases lying between them. CDR3 in DNA: TGCGCCAGCAGCCCCCAGACTGGAAACACCATATATTTT. It encodes CASSPQTGNTIYF.

The rearrangement links TRBV5-1 to TRBJ1-5, with 7 bases fitting TRBD1. The ends lost 2 bases at V and 7 bases at J; junction bases unmatched: 9. The CDR3 length is 15 residues. Germline V lookup: CDR1 SGHRS, CDR2 YFSETQ. DNA for the CDR3: TGCGCCAGCAGCTTACTGGGGACAGAGGAGCAGCCCCAGCATTTT. As protein: CASSLLGTEEQPQHF.

The rearrangement joins TRBV7-2 to TRBJ1-5; D gene ambiguous. There are 15 residues in the CDR3. V was cut by 2 bases and J by 4 bases, with 12 bases left in between. Germline V lookup: CDR1 SGHTA, CDR2 FQGNSA. The CDR3 coding sequence is TGTGCCAGCAGCTTAAACTCAGGTCTAAATCAGCCCCAGCATTTT. This codes for CASSLNSGLNQPQHF.

This chain connects TRBV6-6 to TRBJ1-2; D ambiguous. This CDR3 has 16 residues. Trimming shortened V by 2 bases and J by 6 bases, and 19 bases separated the two germline ends. Germline CDR1 is MNHNY and CDR2 is SVGAGI (reference sequence). Written as DNA, the CDR3 is TGTGCCAGCAGTTACCGTCCTACCGGCGGTGGGAATGGCTACACCTTC. Residues: CASSYRPTGGGNGYTF.

This clone occurred once. V and J are TRBV5-1 and TRBJ2-3; D is ambiguous. V gave up 4 bases and J gave up 2 bases, with 8 bases separating them. Looked up from germline, CDR1 is SGHRS and CDR2 is YFSETQ. The CDR3 runs to 13 residues. The CDR3 DNA sequence: TGCGCCAGCAGCCTATACCCCACAGATACGCAGTATTTT. It encodes CASSLYPTDTQYF.

The chain links TRBV18 to TRBJ2-7; D remains ambiguous. Germline V gene sequence: CDR1 KGHSH, CDR2 LQKENI. This CDR3 region has 15 residues. The V and J ends lost 3 bases and 6 bases respectively, with 18 bases between them. This chain's CDR3 is CASSPSNGLGGEQYF. In nucleotides, the CDR3 is TGTGCCAGCTCACCGTCCAATGGGCTGGGTGGCGAGCAGTACTTC.

The rearrangement links TRBV27 to TRBJ1-1, with D tentatively TRBD1 (5 bases). Germline V gives CDR1 MNHEY, CDR2 SMNVEV (reference sequence). V was shortened by 5 bases and J by 5 bases, with 18 bases between the two germline ends. This CDR3 spans 15 amino acids. CDR3 region: CASSRGNGAKTEAFF. CDR3 DNA sequence: TGTGCCAGCAGTCGAGGTAATGGGGCAAAGACTGAAGCTTTCTTT.

This chain connects TRBV10-1 to TRBJ2-1; D is perhaps TRBD1 or TRBD2 (6 bases each). This CDR3 is built from 16 residues. CDR1 is WNHNN, CDR2 SYGVQD, per germline (reference sequence). With 6 bases removed from V and 6 bases from J, the gap between germline ends came to 21 bases. In DNA form, the CDR3 reads TGCGCCAGCAGAGTTGCCTCGGGGGCCCAGATCAATGAGCAGTTCTTC. It translates to CASRVASGAQINEQFF.